This T cell receptor (beta chain) is drawn from a study of cytomegalovirus exposure and HLA in healthy donors (dated by TCRdb to about 2017). Background for the entire study: An earlier analysis of fewer than 750 of the donors reported over 250 Gb of sequence data and some 110 million unique TCR beta sequences obtained from about 180 million T cells. Genome-wide SNP genotypes for about 55% of the 666 donors were used in a later genetic analysis, which treated that subset as a discovery cohort. Of the 350 to 450 genotyped donors, about 80% fell in the genetic ancestry cluster associated with self-reported Caucasian donors. Typing coverage varied by locus: about 629-630 donors for A, B, C, DRB1 and DQB1; approximately 520 for DQA1; more than 600 for DPA1; around 450 for DPB1. The T cell repertoires of around 730 subjects were profiled by immunosequencing and related to cytomegalovirus serostatus. An early release that covered 500 to 800 HLA-typed donors contained approximately 300 gigabases of sequencing data and 75 million to 100 million unique TCR sequences. A later analysis re-examined previously published TCR beta repertoires from 600 to 700 donors and added high-resolution HLA genotyping to investigate patterns of TCR occurrence. Both class I and class II loci were covered by HLA typing, at four-digit resolution. To decide whether each TCR beta V gene segment behaved as functional or pseudogenic, an earlier analysis of fewer than 750 of the donors relied on high-throughput TCR beta sequencing. Every repertoire in the discovery cohort had been generated on one and the same sequencing platform. Rather than drawing on any new phenotypic data, the later analysis identified candidate immune exposures from TCR beta sequences and the way those sequences occurred across donors. Roughly five DR-DQ haplotypes were treated as single units for association and clustering because of strong linkage in the cohort. Donor age, sex, ethnicity and CMV serostatus were collected together with the repertoire data. The study was designed to test whether signatures of past pathogen exposure could be identified by cataloging public T cell receptors. To predict cytomegalovirus infection status, the study combined high-throughput TCR immunosequencing, statistical association of individual TCRs with disease status, and machine learning. A separate validation cohort of 100 to 150 different subjects was used in addition to the roughly 700-subject first cohort. Among roughly 400 genotyped donors of the cohort, an average of 235,054 unique TCR beta nucleotide sequences were sequenced per donor, 15% to 20% of them non-productive. Summary of the overall study and its limitations: Most TCR sequences were seen in very few donors, while some public TCRs were found in many individuals. According to a later analysis, most CMV-associated TCR beta chains appeared to be HLA-restricted, and the HLA associations seemed to be driven largely by CMV exposure. Cytomegalovirus status was reported to be diagnosed by the classifier with high specificity and sensitivity in both the original and validation cohorts. An earlier analysis of approximately 570 of the donors showed that most TCR beta V segments appeared in productive rearrangements either about 90% or about 30% of the time, which broadly matched IMGT annotations. Assigning TCR associations to individual alleles was difficult when HLA alleles, especially DR and DQ, strongly co-occurred. An association between a missense DCLRE1C variant and V-gene and J-gene trimming of TCR beta chains was found in a later genetic analysis and replicated in an independent cohort. A later analysis found that HLA-associated TCR beta chains were more clonally expanded and had lower generation probabilities than equally common non-associated chains. The authors suggested that the approach could potentially be generalized to other disease states and immunological phenotypes. Only TCR beta chains were sequenced in this cohort, and the absence of alpha or paired-chain data limited detectable features. Sequencing depth was assumed to be roughly uniform across donors in the presence/absence analyses, though that assumption may not hold. A later genetic analysis reported fewer N-insertions in productive TCRs among donors in an Asian-associated ancestry cluster than the roughly 620-donor mean. The earlier analysis of 587 of the donors excluded roughly 17 rarely observed V segments, including chromosome 9 orphons, because counts were too low. CMV serostatus was the only immune exposure information available for the cohort. A further reported finding was that TCR beta sequences accurately predicted the HLA-A and HLA-B alleles for most subjects in the first cohort. Some IMGT-functional V segments, including TRBV6-2 and TRBV6-3, could not be told apart with the 87-base-pair reads, so those segments were excluded. Because some donors lacked HLA typing at each locus, the association tests relied only on the typed subset. The study gave a list of 150 to 200 TCR beta chains associated with cytomegalovirus. In a later analysis, some 18,000 TCR beta sequences were associated with specific HLA alleles at a false discovery rate of 0.05. Linkage disequilibrium might explain the correlated functional status among segregating V segments, but an unknown experimental factor could not be ruled out. The sequencing pipeline was judged likely to have produced a cluster of highly shared sequence variants as a technical artifact. According to a later analysis, parvovirus B19, influenza, CMV and Epstein-Barr virus appeared linked to several top co-occurrence clusters. In a later analysis, TCR association rates were found to vary across HLA loci, with the most associated TCRs seen for DRB1 alleles and the fewest for HLA-C alleles. Three of the identified cytomegalovirus-associated TCR beta chains were confirmed in vitro to be specific for cytomegalovirus antigens.

Library preparation used the immunoSEQ multiplex PCR assay. A mixture of 60 forward primers for TCR Vbeta segments and 13 reverse primers for TCR Jbeta segments was used in the multiplex PCR. The CDR3 region of rearranged TCR beta genes was amplified from genomic DNA with a multiplex PCR assay. On the Illumina HiSeq System, the amplified TCR beta libraries were sequenced as 87-base-pair reads. From the authors' description of their analysis: A later analysis tallied around 80 million unique TCR beta chains across the 600 to 700 repertoires, and approximately 11 million of those chains were shared by two or more donors. Raw reads were error-corrected and collapsed into unique sequences with a nearest-neighbor algorithm that merged closely related sequences to remove PCR and sequencing errors. To assign V, D and J gene segments, CDR3 sequences were aligned to IMGT reference sequences. For a sequence to be retained, at least a six-nucleotide match to both a V gene segment and a J gene segment was required. Rearrangements were called productive when the CDR3 lacked stop codons and stayed in frame with V and J; all others were non-productive. Following IMGT convention, CDR3 was defined as the stretch from the second conserved V-encoded cysteine to the conserved J-encoded phenylalanine. The earlier analysis of about 620 of the donors excluded sequences that lacked an unambiguous match to a single V gene segment. In an earlier analysis of approximately 560 of the donors, a V segment was called functional when productive rearrangements were above 56.7%, and segregating when the standard deviation between donors exceeded 5%. A statistical classification framework was built to diagnose cytomegalovirus status from the catalog of TCR beta chain sequences. In a later analysis, TCR nucleotide sequences were compared against IMGT/GENE-DB human TR gene sequences so that V and J genes could be assigned. In a later analysis, CDR3 sequences and most-parsimonious VDJ recombination scenarios were assigned using the TCRdist pipeline. A later analysis defined each TCR beta chain by its CDR3 amino acid sequence plus V-gene family, and excluded reads lacking a unique V-gene family. In a later analysis, fewer than 600 highly shared, low-generation-probability nucleotide sequences were removed to address suspected cross-contamination and a sequencing artifact. A later analysis calculated a clonal expansion index for each public chain from normalized within-repertoire ranks of inferred template counts. A later analysis computed generation probabilities with a VDJ recombination model fitted to out-of-frame rearrangements, and checked the results against IGoR. In a later analysis, TCR-TCR, TCR-HLA and TCR-CMV co-occurrence was scored with hypergeometric tests, and a repertoire-size bias correction was applied to TCR pairs. False discovery rates were estimated in a later analysis by permuting HLA or CMV assignments 20 times. In a later analysis, co-occurring TCRs were grouped using DBSCAN, with TCRdist sequence similarity added in when clustering inside HLA-allele-positive subsets. Repertoires with fewer than 30,000 or more than 120,000 public chains were left out of co-occurrence clustering, as were about 5 repertoires with anomalous nucleotide sharing. TCRdb provides this immuneACCESS table in a form limited to in-frame rearrangements. Some clones are lacking; in checked studies, under half of them reflect an unresolved V gene, and why the rest are absent is not known. V and J calls and clone size are as listed in that table; D and trimming were resolved from the DNA. Counted in this sample were 150,000 to 200,000 clones; about two thirds of them appeared once. Together, the top ten hold about 10% of the sample.

The cohort was made up of approximately 700 healthy bone marrow donors. All cohort members were sampled while nominally healthy, although unrecorded immune exposures were likely present. The donor was CMV seropositive and was included in the group of almost 300 seropositive cohort members. A peripheral blood sample was collected from each donor, and TCR beta sequencing was performed on peripheral blood mononuclear cells. Genomic DNA was extracted from the blood cell samples with the Qiagen DNeasy Blood Extraction Kit. For this clone: The clone's antigen remains unknown. The sample holds no much larger clone one base away, and base qualities are not on file.

According to the germline V gene, CDR1 reads MDHEN and CDR2 reads SYDVKM. The CDR3, cysteine through phenylalanine, is 14 amino acids long. Kept here is only the CDR3 DNA, which spans 42 bases and is read in frame from base 1. V sheds 2 bases and J sheds 2 bases, leaving 10 bases between their ends. The specimen sequenced was PBMCs. The receptor chain draws on TRBV28 and TRBJ2-7; the D segment cannot be called with confidence. This clonotype was obtained from a man aged 30 to 39 in good health and CMV-seropositive. This receptor has the CDR3 CASSLVGTAYEQYF. The sequenced DNA is TGTGCCAGCAGTTTAGTAGGCACAGCCTACGAGCAGTACTTC.